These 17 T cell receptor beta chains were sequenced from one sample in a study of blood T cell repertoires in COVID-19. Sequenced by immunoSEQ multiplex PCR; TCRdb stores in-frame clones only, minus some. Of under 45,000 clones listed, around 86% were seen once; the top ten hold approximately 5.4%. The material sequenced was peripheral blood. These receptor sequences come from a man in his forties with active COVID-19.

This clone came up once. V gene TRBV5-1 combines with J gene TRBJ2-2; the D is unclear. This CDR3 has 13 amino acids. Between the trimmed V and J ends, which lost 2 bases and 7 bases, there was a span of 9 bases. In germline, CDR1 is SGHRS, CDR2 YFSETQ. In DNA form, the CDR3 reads TGCGCCAGCAGCTTACGTCGAGACGGGGAGCTGTTTTTT. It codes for CASSLRRDGELFF.

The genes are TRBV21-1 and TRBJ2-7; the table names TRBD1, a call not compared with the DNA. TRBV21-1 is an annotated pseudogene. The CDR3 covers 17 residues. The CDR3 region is CASSKEGGRRVRYEQYF. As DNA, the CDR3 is TGTGCCAGCAGCAAAGAGGGTGGACGCAGGGTCCGCTACGAGCAGTACTTC.

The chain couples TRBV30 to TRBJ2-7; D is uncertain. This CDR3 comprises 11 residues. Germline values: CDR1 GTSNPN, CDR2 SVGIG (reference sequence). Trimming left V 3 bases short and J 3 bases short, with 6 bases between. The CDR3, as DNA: TGTGCCTGGAGCCCCAACTACGAGCAGTACTTC. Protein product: CAWSPNYEQYF.

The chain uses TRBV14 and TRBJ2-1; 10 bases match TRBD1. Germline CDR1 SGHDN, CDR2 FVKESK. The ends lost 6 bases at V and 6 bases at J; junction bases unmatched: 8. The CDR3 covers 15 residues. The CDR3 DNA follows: TGTGCCAGCAGTGCCAAGGGACAGGGGTTCAATGAGCAGTTCTTC. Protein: CASSAKGQGFNEQFF.

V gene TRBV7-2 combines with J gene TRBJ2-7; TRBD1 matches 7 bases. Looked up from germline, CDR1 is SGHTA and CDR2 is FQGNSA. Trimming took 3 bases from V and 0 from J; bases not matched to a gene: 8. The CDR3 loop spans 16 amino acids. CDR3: CASSFMTGQLSYEQYF. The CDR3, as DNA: TGTGCCAGCAGCTTTATGACGGGACAGCTCTCCTACGAGCAGTACTTC.

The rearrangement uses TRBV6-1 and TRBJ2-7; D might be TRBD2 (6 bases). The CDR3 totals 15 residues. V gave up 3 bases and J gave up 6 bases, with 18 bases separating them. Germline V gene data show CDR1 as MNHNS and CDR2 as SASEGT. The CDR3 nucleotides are TGTGCCAGCAGTGATCCCCTGGGGGGAGCTGCCGAGCAGTACTTC. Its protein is CASSDPLGGAAEQYF.

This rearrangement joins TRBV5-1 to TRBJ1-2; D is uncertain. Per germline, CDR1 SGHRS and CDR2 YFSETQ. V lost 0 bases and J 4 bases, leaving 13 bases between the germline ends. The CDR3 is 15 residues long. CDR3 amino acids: CASSLELKGSYGYTF. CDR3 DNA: TGCGCCAGCAGCTTGGAACTCAAAGGGAGCTATGGCTACACCTTC.

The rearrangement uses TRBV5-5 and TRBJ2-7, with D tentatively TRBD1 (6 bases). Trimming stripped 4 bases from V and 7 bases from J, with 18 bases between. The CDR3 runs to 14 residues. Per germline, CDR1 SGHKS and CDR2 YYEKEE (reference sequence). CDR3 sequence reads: CASSADSTIWEQYF. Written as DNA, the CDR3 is TGTGCCAGCAGCGCGGACAGTACCATCTGGGAGCAGTACTTC.

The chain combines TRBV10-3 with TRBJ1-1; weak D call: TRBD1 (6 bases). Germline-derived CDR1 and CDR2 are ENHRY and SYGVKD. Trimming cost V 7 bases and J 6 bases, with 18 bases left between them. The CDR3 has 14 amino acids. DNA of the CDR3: TGTGCCATCACCGACAGGTCCCGGTGGGCTGAAGCTTTCTTT. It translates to CAITDRSRWAEAFF.

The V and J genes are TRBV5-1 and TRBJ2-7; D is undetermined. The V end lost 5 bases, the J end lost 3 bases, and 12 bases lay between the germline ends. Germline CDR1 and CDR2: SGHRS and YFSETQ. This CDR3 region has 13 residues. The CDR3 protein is CASRSMSGYEQYF. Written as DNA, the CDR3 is TGCGCCAGCAGATCGATGTCGGGCTACGAGCAGTACTTC.

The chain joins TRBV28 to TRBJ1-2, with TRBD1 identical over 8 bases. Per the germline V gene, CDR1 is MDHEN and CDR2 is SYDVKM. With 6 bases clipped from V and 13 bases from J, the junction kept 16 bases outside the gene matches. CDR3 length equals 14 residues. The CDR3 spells CASRDPSGTGKSTF. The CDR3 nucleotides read TGTGCCAGCAGAGACCCTAGCGGGACAGGTAAAAGCACCTTC.

The CDR3 bases are TGCGCCAGCAGCTTGAACGACGGGAGAATATCCTACGAGCAGTACTTC. It encodes CASSLNDGRISYEQYF. The J gene is TRBJ2-7, the V gene TRBV5-1; D is perhaps TRBD2 (6 bases). Germline-derived CDR1 and CDR2 are SGHRS and YFSETQ. This CDR3 region has 16 residues. Trimming shortened V by 1 base and J by 1 base, and 15 bases separated the two germline ends.

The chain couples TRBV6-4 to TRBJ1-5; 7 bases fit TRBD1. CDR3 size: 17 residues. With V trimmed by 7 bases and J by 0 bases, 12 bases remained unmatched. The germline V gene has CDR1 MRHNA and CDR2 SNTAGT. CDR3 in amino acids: CASIGTVRRYSNQPQHF. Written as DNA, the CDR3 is TGTGCCAGCATCGGGACAGTCAGGCGATATAGCAATCAGCCCCAGCATTTT.

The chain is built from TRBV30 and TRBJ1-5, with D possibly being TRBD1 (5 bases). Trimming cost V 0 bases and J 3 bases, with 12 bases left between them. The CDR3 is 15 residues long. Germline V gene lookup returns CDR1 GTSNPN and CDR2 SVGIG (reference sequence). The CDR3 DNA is TGTGCCTGGAGTGTACCAGGGTTTAACAATCAGCCCCAGCATTTT. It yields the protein CAWSVPGFNNQPQHF.

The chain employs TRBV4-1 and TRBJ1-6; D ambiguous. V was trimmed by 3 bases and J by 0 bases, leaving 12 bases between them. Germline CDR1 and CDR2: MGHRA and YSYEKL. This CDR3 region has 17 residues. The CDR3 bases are TGCGCCAGCAGCCAGTCAATGGGGAGCTCCTATAATTCACCCCTCCACTTT. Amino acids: CASSQSMGSSYNSPLHF.

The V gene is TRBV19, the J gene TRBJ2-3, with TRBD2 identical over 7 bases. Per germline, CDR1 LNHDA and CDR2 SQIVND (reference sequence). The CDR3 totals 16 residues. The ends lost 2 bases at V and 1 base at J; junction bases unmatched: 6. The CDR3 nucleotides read TGTGCCAGTAGTATACGGGAGGCCAGCGGCACAGATACGCAGTATTTT. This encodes CASSIREASGTDTQYF.

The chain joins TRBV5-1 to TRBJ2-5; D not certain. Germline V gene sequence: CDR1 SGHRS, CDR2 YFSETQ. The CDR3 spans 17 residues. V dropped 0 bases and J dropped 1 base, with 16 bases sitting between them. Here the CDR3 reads CASSLGLSVQAQETQYF. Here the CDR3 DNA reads TGCGCCAGCAGCTTGGGTCTAAGTGTGCAGGCCCAAGAGACCCAGTACTTC.